The sequence of this T cell receptor beta chain was determined in a study of blood T cell repertoires in COVID-19. The wider study: The United States, Italy and Spain supplied acute and convalescent COVID-19 samples. The analysed material was cDNA or gDNA that came from T cells, B-cell-depleted T cells, or PBMCs.

Per the original data handling: Nucleated cell counts were estimated from reference gene primer amplification. TCRdb's copy holds only in-frame clones and misses some; the assay was immunoSEQ multiplex PCR. That table is the source of V, J and clone size, and D and trimming were worked out from the DNA. The sample has around 20,000 clones, approximately 88% seen once. The CDR3 loop spans 16 amino acids. Per germline, CDR1 LGHDT and CDR2 YNNKEL (reference sequence). J lost 2 bases, V lost 1 base, and 4 bases had no gene match. This TCR derives from a human donor in a cohort sampled during active COVID-19. The donor label of this sample is uncertain. The sequenced sample consisted of peripheral blood. The chain recombines TRBV3-1 (or the pseudogene TRBV3-2) with TRBJ2-5, with TRBD2 identical over 10 bases. The CDR3 is CASSQGLAGAQETQYF. DNA of the CDR3: TGTGCCAGCAGCCAAGGCCTAGCGGGAGCACAAGAGACCCAGTACTTC.